This entry lists 9 T cell receptor beta chains sequenced from one sample in a study of blood T cell repertoires in COVID-19. The table came from immunoSEQ multiplex PCR; TCRdb's copy has only in-frame clones and leaves some out. The profile shows around 330,000 clones, about nine tenths of them singletons. The material sequenced was PBMCs or T cells enriched from blood (not recorded which). Receptor source: a woman in her thirties or forties who had recovered from COVID-19.

The genes are TRBV27 and TRBJ2-1; TRBD2 agrees at 8 bases. The CDR3 length is 16 residues. V was clipped by 2 bases and J by 4 bases; unmatched bases: 7. In germline, CDR1 is MNHEY, CDR2 SMNVEV (reference sequence). The chain's CDR3 is CASSLIASGRYNEQFF. CDR3 nucleotides: TGTGCCAGCAGTTTAATCGCTAGCGGGCGATACAATGAGCAGTTCTTC.

This CDR3 reads CASSYGWGLYGYTF. The CDR3 bases are TGTGCCAGCAGTTACGGGTGGGGACTATATGGCTACACCTTC. V and J are TRBV6-2 or TRBV6-3 and TRBJ1-2, with a possible D match to TRBD1 (5 bases). CDR1 and CDR2 (germline): MNHEY, SVGEGT. The CDR3 has 14 residues. Trimming stripped 2 bases from V and 5 bases from J, with 12 bases between.

V usage is TRBV10-3 and J usage is TRBJ2-1, with D possibly being TRBD2 (6 bases). There are 19 residues in the CDR3. Germline CDR1 is ENHRY and CDR2 is SYGVKD. Between the trimmed V and J ends, which lost 4 bases and 2 bases, there was a span of 24 bases. The CDR3 sequence is CAISGKPLDGTRPYNEQFF. The CDR3 nucleotides are TGTGCCATCAGTGGGAAGCCCCTGGACGGGACTCGCCCCTACAATGAGCAGTTCTTC.

This clone has only one observation. The chain joins TRBV24-1 to TRBJ2-3; TRBD2 agrees at 8 bases. Trimming cost V 7 bases and J 3 bases; bases outside gene matches: 17. This CDR3 has 18 amino acids. From germline, CDR1 is KGHDR and CDR2 SFDVKD. CDR3 coding DNA: TGTGCCACCAGCACCTCAGACCTAGCGGGCCCGGGGACAGATACGCAGTATTTT. It specifies CATSTSDLAGPGTDTQYF.

CDR3 residues: CASSLVKPGDYNEQFF. The CDR3 nucleotides read TGTGCCAGCAGCTTAGTAAAACCGGGGGACTACAATGAGCAGTTCTTC. The gene calls are TRBV7-9 and TRBJ2-1, with a possible D match to TRBD2 (6 bases). Germline values: CDR1 SEHNR, CDR2 FQNEAQ (reference sequence). Trimming cost V 1 base and J 3 bases, with 13 bases left between them. This CDR3 spans 16 amino acids. The full variable domain, completed using reference TRBV7-9 and TRBJ2-1, is DTGVSQNPRHKITKRGQNVTFRCDPISEHNRLYWYRQTLGQGPEFLTYFQNEAQLEKSRLLSDRFSAERPKGSFSTLEIQRTEQGDSAMYLCASSLVKPGDYNEQFFGPGTRLTVL.

The chain employs TRBV7-9 and TRBJ1-1; 7 bases are a match to TRBD1. Looked up from germline, CDR1 is SEHNR and CDR2 is FQNEAQ (reference sequence). This CDR3 comprises 14 residues. With 5 bases clipped from V and 6 bases from J, the junction kept 9 bases outside the gene matches. This chain's CDR3 is CASSGVLDRAEAFF. The CDR3 nucleotides are TGTGCCAGCAGCGGAGTCCTCGACAGGGCTGAAGCTTTCTTT. Using reference TRBV7-9 and TRBJ1-1 for the parts outside the CDR3, the full variable domain is DTGVSQNPRHKITKRGQNVTFRCDPISEHNRLYWYRQTLGQGPEFLTYFQNEAQLEKSRLLSDRFSAERPKGSFSTLEIQRTEQGDSAMYLCASSGVLDRAEAFFGQGTRLTVV.

CDR3: CASSQGGQGFEQYF. CDR3 nucleotide sequence: TGTGCCAGCTCACAGGGCGGACAGGGATTCGAGCAGTACTTC. The V and J genes are TRBV18 and TRBJ2-7; 8 bases match TRBD1. Looked up from germline, CDR1 is KGHSH and CDR2 is LQKENI. The CDR3 is 14 amino acids. Trimming removed 4 bases from V and 6 bases from J; junction bases left unmatched: 8.

The gene calls are TRBV7-9 and TRBJ1-3, with D uncertain. The CDR3 spans 16 residues. The ends were cut back, 1 base at V and 2 bases at J, with 12 bases in the middle. CDR1 is SEHNR and CDR2 is FQNEAQ in the germline V gene (reference sequence). CDR3 sequence reads: CASSLDGLLAGNTIYF. The CDR3 nucleotides read TGTGCCAGCAGCTTAGATGGCCTCTTGGCTGGAAACACCATATATTTT.

The V and J genes are TRBV7-9 and TRBJ2-7, with D perhaps TRBD1 (5 bases). Per germline, CDR1 SEHNR and CDR2 FQNEAQ (reference sequence). The CDR3 runs to 14 residues. V was clipped by 5 bases and J by 1 base, with 12 bases between them. The DNA for the CDR3 is TGTGCCAGCAGCACCAAAGACAGTTCCTACGAGCAGTACTTC. This codes for CASSTKDSSYEQYF.